These 26 T cell receptor beta chains came from one sample sequenced in a study of technical replicates of blood from a handful of donors. Sequencing was performed with immunoSEQ multiplex PCR; in TCRdb, only in-frame clones are kept and a portion is missing. The data contain some 100,000 clones, 96% of them singletons. Specimen: T cells isolated from PBMCs. Receptors originate from a human donor in good health.

This clone occurred a few times. The rearrangement uses TRBV7-9 and TRBJ1-1; D gene unclear. The CDR3 consists of 14 residues. Trimming removed 4 bases from V and 2 bases from J, with 11 bases in between. Per the germline V gene, CDR1 is SEHNR and CDR2 is FQNEAQ (reference sequence). CDR3 loop: CASSWLTENTEAFF. In nucleotides, the CDR3 is TGTGCCAGCAGCTGGCTCACAGAAAACACTGAAGCTTTCTTT.

This rearrangement joins TRBV9 to TRBJ1-3; 10 bases agree with TRBD1. The CDR3 runs to 17 residues. The trim removed 3 bases at V and 0 bases at J, leaving 6 bases unmatched. Germline V gene data show CDR1 as SGDLS and CDR2 as YYNGEE. Here the CDR3 reads CASSATGGLNSGNTIYF. The CDR3 nucleotides read TGTGCCAGCAGCGCGACAGGGGGCCTAAACTCTGGAAACACCATATATTTT.

The chain couples TRBV5-1 to TRBJ2-3; D may be TRBD2 (5 bases). The CDR3 extends over 14 amino acids. From germline, CDR1 is SGHRS and CDR2 YFSETQ. Trimming left V 0 bases short and J 3 bases short, with 8 bases between. This chain's CDR3 is CASSLVGRTDTQYF. The CDR3 region has the DNA TGCGCCAGCAGCTTGGTAGGGAGAACAGATACGCAGTATTTT.

The gene calls are TRBV11-2 and TRBJ1-4; TRBD1 agrees at 12 bases. The CDR3 length is 18 residues. CDR1 is SGHAT, CDR2 FQNNGV, per germline. V was pared by 3 bases and J by 8 bases, with 13 bases of the junction left unmatched. CDR3 nucleotides: TGTGCCAGCAGCTTTCTGCCGGGACAGGGGGCCAACTTGGAAAAACTGTTTTTT. It codes for CASSFLPGQGANLEKLFF.

The CDR3 here is CASSGPTSGMETQYF. In DNA form, the CDR3 reads TGTGCCAGCAGTGGACCGACTAGCGGGATGGAGACCCAGTACTTC. J is TRBJ2-5 and V is TRBV25-1; TRBD2 matches at 11 bases. CDR3 length equals 15 residues. Germline-derived CDR1 and CDR2 are MGHDK and SYGVNS. With V trimmed by 4 bases and J by 5 bases, 6 bases remained unmatched.

The V and J genes are TRBV30 and TRBJ1-2; 8 nucleotides match TRBD1. V shed 0 bases, J shed 8 bases, and the junction held 11 bases outside the gene matches. From germline, CDR1 is GTSNPN and CDR2 SVGIG (reference sequence). The CDR3 spans 15 residues. In DNA, the CDR3 is TGTGCCTGGAGTGTAGCCGGGACAGGTCGGGGAGGCTACACCTTC. Its translation: CAWSVAGTGRGGYTF.

This chain connects TRBV5-6 to TRBJ2-3; 8 bases are shared with TRBD2. V shed 6 bases and J 5 bases; nucleotides not matched to a gene: 14. CDR1 is SGHDT, CDR2 YYEEEE, per germline. The CDR3 sequence is 16 residues long. The CDR3 here is CASTLRFGGAIDTQYF. The CDR3 DNA is TGTGCCAGCACCCTTAGATTCGGGGGGGCCATAGATACGCAGTATTTT.

The rearrangement links TRBV5-1 to TRBJ2-7; 9 bases fit TRBD1. V gave up 2 bases and J gave up 0 bases; unmatched junction bases: 9. This CDR3 region has 17 residues. Germline CDR1 reads SGHRS; CDR2 reads YFSETQ. CDR3 sequence: CASSFIRTGDLSYEQYF. CDR3 nucleotide sequence: TGCGCCAGCAGCTTTATAAGGACAGGGGACCTCTCCTACGAGCAGTACTTC.

This clone was seen a handful of times. This rearrangement joins TRBV4-2 to TRBJ1-1, with 9 nucleotides matching TRBD1. The CDR3 spans 17 residues. J was trimmed by 0 bases and V by 0 bases; bases with no gene match: 5. Germline lookup yields CDR1 LGHNA and CDR2 YNFKEQ. CDR3 amino acids: CASSQEGTGLMNTEAFF. CDR3 in DNA: TGTGCCAGCAGCCAAGAAGGGACAGGGTTAATGAACACTGAAGCTTTCTTT.

This chain connects TRBV19 to TRBJ1-6; 7 nucleotides align to TRBD1. This CDR3 comprises 14 residues. V lost 7 bases to trimming and J lost 8 bases; unmatched junction nucleotides: 8. From germline, CDR1 is LNHDA and CDR2 SQIVND (reference sequence). The CDR3 region is CASNPPTGHSPLHF. Written as DNA, the CDR3 is TGTGCCAGTAACCCCCCGACAGGGCATTCACCCCTCCACTTT.

The J gene is TRBJ2-3, the V gene TRBV7-3; 11 nucleotides match TRBD2. Per germline, CDR1 SGHTA and CDR2 FQGTGA. Trimming took 0 bases from V and 2 from J; bases not matched to a gene: 4. The CDR3 is 17 residues long. The CDR3: CASSLTPSGGHTDTQYF. The CDR3, as DNA: TGTGCCAGCAGCTTAACGCCTAGCGGGGGGCACACAGATACGCAGTATTTT.

The V and J genes are TRBV4-2 and TRBJ2-1; weak D call: TRBD2 (6 bases). The CDR3 consists of 16 residues. V lost 0 bases, J lost 0 bases, and 9 bases lay in between. CDR1 LGHNA and CDR2 YNFKEQ come from the germline V gene. The CDR3 coding sequence is TGTGCCAGCAGCCAAGACCTCGGGAGCTCCTACAATGAGCAGTTCTTC. It yields the protein CASSQDLGSSYNEQFF.

The chain couples TRBV11-2 to TRBJ2-1, with 7 bases fitting TRBD2. Germline trimming cut 0 bases from V and 2 bases from J; bases unmatched to any gene: 7. Germline loops: CDR1 SGHAT, CDR2 FQNNGV. This CDR3 has 17 amino acids. The CDR3 loop is CASSLEILGGAYNEQFF. DNA of the CDR3: TGTGCCAGCAGCTTAGAAATTTTGGGGGGGGCCTACAATGAGCAGTTCTTC.

The chain is built from TRBV10-3 and TRBJ2-3, with 8 positions matching TRBD1. Germline trimming cut 8 bases from V and 2 bases from J; bases unmatched to any gene: 9. The CDR3 spans 15 residues. Germline V gene sequence: CDR1 ENHRY, CDR2 SYGVKD. The CDR3: CAIGQGLGSTDTQYF. For the CDR3, the DNA is TGTGCCATCGGACAGGGTTTAGGGTCCACAGATACGCAGTATTTT.

The V and J genes are TRBV5-4 and TRBJ2-4; D is perhaps TRBD1 (6 bases). Germline V lookup: CDR1 SGHNT, CDR2 YYREEE (reference sequence). The CDR3 covers 15 residues. V lost 4 bases, J lost 2 bases, and 13 bases lay in between. The CDR3 loop is CASSLLRDTKNIQYF. CDR3 bases: TGTGCCAGCAGCCTCCTCAGGGACACCAAAAACATTCAGTACTTC.

The CDR3 loop is CASSERSPQWNEQFF. In DNA form, the CDR3 reads TGTGCCAGCAGTGAACGGTCCCCCCAATGGAATGAGCAGTTCTTC. This rearrangement joins TRBV2 to TRBJ2-1, with D unresolved. The length of the CDR3 is 15 residues. CDR1 and CDR2 (germline): SNHLY, FYNNEI. The V end was cut by 2 bases, the J end by 7 bases, with 15 bases between.

V usage is TRBV29-1 and J usage is TRBJ2-7; 10 nucleotides line up with TRBD1. This CDR3 is built from 13 residues. Trimming cost V 6 bases and J 6 bases; bases outside gene matches: 8. Looked up from germline, CDR1 is SQVTM and CDR2 is ANQGSEA. The CDR3 sequence: CSVRDRGLREQYF. The CDR3, as DNA: TGCAGCGTGAGGGACAGGGGATTACGCGAGCAGTACTTC.

The DNA for the CDR3 is TGCGCCAGCAGCCAGGGGCCCATCGGAGGAAACACCATATATTTT. Protein product: CASSQGPIGGNTIYF. The rearrangement uses TRBV4-1 and TRBJ1-3, with D perhaps matching TRBD1 (5 bases). CDR3 size: 15 residues. In germline, CDR1 is MGHRA, CDR2 YSYEKL. V gave up 3 bases and J gave up 4 bases, with 13 bases separating them.

This chain joins TRBV6-1 and TRBJ2-6; 10 positions agree with TRBD1. Germline CDR1 and CDR2: MNHNS and SASEGT. The CDR3 totals 15 residues. The V gene end was trimmed by 3 bases and the J gene end by 19 bases; junction bases not matched to a gene: 15. The CDR3 DNA reads TGTGCCAGCAGTGATAGTTTGACATTGGGACAGGGGTCAACTTTC. Its translation is CASSDSLTLGQGSTF.

The V gene is TRBV5-4, the J gene TRBJ1-3; 7 bases are shared with TRBD1. Germline V gene sequence: CDR1 SGHNT, CDR2 YYREEE (reference sequence). The CDR3 loop spans 15 amino acids. V lost 4 bases and J lost 0; bases outside the gene matches: 4. CDR3 sequence: CASSLTGDSGNTIYF. As DNA, the CDR3 is TGTGCCAGCAGCCTTACAGGGGACTCTGGAAACACCATATATTTT.

The rearrangement links TRBV30 to TRBJ2-3, with TRBD1 matching over 8 bases. Germline loops: CDR1 GTSNPN, CDR2 SVGIG (reference sequence). CDR3 size: 16 residues. With V trimmed by 0 bases and J by 2 bases, 7 bases remained unmatched. CDR3 region: CAWSVGQGGSTDTQYF. CDR3 in DNA: TGTGCCTGGAGTGTAGGACAGGGAGGATCCACAGATACGCAGTATTTT. The full variable domain, completed using reference TRBV30 and TRBJ2-3, is SQTIHQWPATLVQPVGSPLSLECTVEGTSNPNLYWYRQAAGRGLQLLFYSVGIGQISSEVPQNLSASRPQDRQFILSSKKLLLSDSGFYLCAWSVGQGGSTDTQYFGPGTRLTVL.

The chain couples TRBV15 to TRBJ2-3; D gene ambiguous. CDR1 is LNHNV, CDR2 YYDKDF, per germline (reference sequence). Trimming stripped 8 bases from V and 2 bases from J, with 8 bases between. The CDR3 has 12 amino acids. DNA of the CDR3: TGTGCCACCTCCAGTAACACAGATACGCAGTATTTT. Translated: CATSSNTDTQYF.

CDR3 residues: CASSLASGYEQYF. CDR3 coding DNA: TGTGCCAGCAGTTTGGCTAGCGGGTACGAGCAGTACTTC. The V call is TRBV28, the J call TRBJ2-7; 8 nucleotides agree with TRBD2. The V gene end was trimmed by 3 bases and the J gene end by 4 bases; junction bases not matched to a gene: 2. The germline CDR1 and CDR2 sequences are MDHEN and SYDVKM. This CDR3 has 13 residues.

The V call is TRBV19, the J call TRBJ1-4; D is unresolved. The CDR3 is 13 residues long. The germline gives CDR1 LNHDA, CDR2 SQIVND (reference sequence). V was pared by 1 base and J by 5 bases, with 5 bases between. The CDR3 sequence is CASSIGGNEKLFF. In DNA form, the CDR3 reads TGTGCCAGTAGTATAGGAGGCAATGAAAAACTGTTTTTT.

The CDR3 nucleotides read TGCGCCAGCAGGACCGGGACAGGGGGATCTCCGTCCTACAATGAGCAGTTCTTC. Its protein is CASRTGTGGSPSYNEQFF. This chain uses TRBV5-1 with TRBJ2-1, with 11 nucleotides matching TRBD1. The germline CDR1 and CDR2 sequences are SGHRS and YFSETQ. The V segment lost 5 bases and the J segment 1 base; nucleotides outside the gene matches: 11. The CDR3 has 18 amino acids.

The chain joins TRBV5-4 to TRBJ1-2; D is undetermined. There are 13 residues in the CDR3. Germline-derived CDR1 and CDR2 are SGHNT and YYREEE (reference sequence). V was trimmed by 4 bases and J by 0 bases, leaving 7 bases between them. CDR3 sequence: CASSDTPNYGYTF. The CDR3 nucleotides read TGTGCCAGCAGCGACACTCCTAACTATGGCTACACCTTC.